A selection of T cell receptor beta chains follows, all from one sample in a study of regulatory T cells in long-lasting Graves disease. TCRdb recomputed calls from the multiplex PCR reads with MiXCR, one row per CDR3 protein. This sample has over 500,000 distinct CDR3 sequences, with 16% found just once. This sample was shared with a second study, whose subject was T cells in Graves' hyperthyroidism and ophthalmopathy.

The sequencing used peripheral blood mononuclear cells (PBMCs), collected at new diagnosis, from a patient treated with antithyroid drugs. The receptors derive from a man in his late teens or twenties with Graves disease. Both conserved end residues are part of each CDR3. D genes are given only for firm matches. Clone size is shown for a subset of rows, as once, few, many or a class of expanded clone.

v_gene	d_gene	j_gene	abundance	CDR3aa	CDR3nt
TRBV9	NA	TRBJ2-5	NA	CASSVGAQAIGETQYF	TGTGCCAGCAGCGTAGGCGCCCAGGCGATTGGGGAGACCCAGTACTTC
TRBV6-2/TRBV6-3	TRBD1	TRBJ2-1	NA	CASSWTGHHYNEQFF	TGTGCCAGCAGCTGGACAGGGCACCACTACAATGAGCAGTTCTTC
TRBV20-1	NA	TRBJ2-5	many	CSASGRRGERETQYF	TGCAGTGCTAGCGGCCGTCGAGGGGAGAGGGAGACCCAGTACTTC
TRBV20-1	NA	TRBJ2-7	many	CSARGLGTPYEQYF	TGCAGTGCTAGAGGCCTGGGAACCCCCTACGAGCAGTACTTC
TRBV20-1	TRBD2	TRBJ2-2	few	CSARDRELAGAGELFF	TGCAGTGCTAGAGATCGGGAACTAGCGGGTGCCGGGGAGCTGTTTTTT
TRBV7-9	NA	TRBJ1-1	many	CASSLGSARNTEAFF	TGTGCCAGCAGCTTAGGAAGTGCCAGGAACACTGAAGCTTTCTTT
TRBV5-1	NA	TRBJ2-7	NA	CASSLEQGSGYEQYF	TGCGCCAGCAGCTTGGAGCAGGGGTCTGGTTACGAGCAGTACTTC
TRBV4-1	NA	TRBJ2-3	many	CASSQATGRTDTQYF	TGCGCCAGCAGCCAGGCAACAGGGCGCACAGATACGCAGTATTTT
TRBV2	NA	TRBJ1-2	many	CASSHTETYGYTF	TGTGCCAGCAGCCACACAGAAACCTATGGCTACACCTTC
TRBV2	TRBD2	TRBJ2-7	many	CASRTGGTNSYEQYF	TGTGCCAGCAGGACGGGGGGGACTAACTCCTACGAGCAGTACTTC
TRBV7-9	NA	TRBJ1-1	few	CASSVHRDNTEAFF	TGTGCCAGCAGCGTTCACAGGGATAACACTGAAGCTTTCTTT
TRBV5-6	TRBD2	TRBJ2-7	few	CASSLRVSRLAAYEQYF	TGTGCCAGCAGCTTGAGGGTATCGCGGCTAGCGGCATACGAGCAGTACTTC
TRBV12-3/TRBV12-4	TRBD2	TRBJ2-2	many	CASTIPGRGNTGELFF	TGTGCCAGCACCATTCCCGGGAGGGGGAACACCGGGGAGCTGTTTTTT
TRBV19	NA	TRBJ2-5	once	CASKQGGGETQYF	TGTGCCAGTAAACAGGGGGGGGGAGAGACCCAGTACTTC
TRBV28	TRBD2	TRBJ2-2	many	CASSPGGAPTGELFF	TGTGCCAGCAGCCCCGGGGGGGCGCCCACCGGGGAGCTGTTTTTT
TRBV12-3/TRBV12-4	NA	TRBJ2-3	many	CASIRVPGDTQYF	TGTGCCAGCATCAGGGTGCCCGGAGATACGCAGTATTTT
TRBV7-3	TRBD1	TRBJ1-6	few	CASSLTGISQGSPLHF	TGTGCCAGCAGCCTGACAGGGATATCCCAAGGATCACCCCTCCACTTT
TRBV4-1	TRBD2	TRBJ2-7	NA	CASSQGGLARYEQYF	TGCGCCAGCAGCCAGGGGGGACTAGCGAGGTACGAGCAGTACTTC
TRBV27	NA	TRBJ2-4	many	CASSLLPLAKNIQYF	TGTGCCAGCAGTTTACTTCCTCTAGCCAAAAACATTCAGTACTTC
TRBV3-1	TRBD1	TRBJ1-3	few	CASSLRTGGWDTIYF	TGTGCCAGCAGCCTTCGGACAGGGGGCTGGGACACCATATATTTT
TRBV28	NA	TRBJ2-7	many	CASSLWRGEQYF	TGTGCCAGCTCCTTATGGCGGGGCGAGCAGTACTTC
TRBV6-1	NA	TRBJ1-5	NA	CASRPQSTSNQPQHF	TGTGCCAGCAGACCCCAATCTACTAGCAATCAGCCCCAGCATTTT
TRBV12-3/TRBV12-4	NA	TRBJ1-4	many	CASSWSEATNEKLFF	TGTGCCAGCAGTTGGAGTGAGGCAACTAATGAAAAACTGTTTTTT
TRBV19	TRBD1	TRBJ2-1	NA	CASSEGGWGPEQFF	TGTGCCAGTAGTGAAGGGGGCTGGGGCCCTGAGCAGTTCTTC
TRBV13	NA	TRBJ1-4	NA	CASSFGGDPEKLFF	TGTGCCAGCAGCTTTGGCGGGGACCCGGAAAAACTGTTTTTT
TRBV5-1	NA	TRBJ2-3	few	CASRSGRGNTQYF	TGCGCCAGCAGGTCAGGTCGAGGGAATACGCAGTATTTT
TRBV3-1	NA	TRBJ2-1	NA	CASSQDPDGGNEQFF	TGTGCCAGCAGCCAAGATCCGGACGGAGGCAATGAGCAGTTCTTC
TRBV11-1	NA	TRBJ2-1	many	CASSFQRGSYNEQFF	TGTGCCAGCAGCTTTCAGAGGGGGTCCTACAATGAGCAGTTCTTC
TRBV6-5	TRBD1	TRBJ1-1	few	CASSYSTGTAEAFF	TGTGCCAGCAGTTACTCGACAGGGACGGCTGAAGCTTTCTTT
TRBV27	NA	TRBJ1-5	many	CASSLYRGNQPQHF	TGTGCCAGCAGTTTATATCGCGGTAATCAGCCCCAGCATTTT
TRBV30	TRBD1	TRBJ1-6	few	CAWSVEGTGKGKNSPLHF	TGTGCCTGGAGTGTAGAAGGGACAGGGAAGGGGAAAAATTCACCCCTCCACTTT
TRBV6-2/TRBV6-3	TRBD2	TRBJ2-7	once	CASTEDSGTSGYEQYF	TGTGCCAGCACCGAAGATAGCGGGACTAGCGGCTACGAGCAGTACTTC
TRBV4-1	NA	TRBJ2-2	NA	CASSQERTSTGELFF	TGCGCCAGCAGCCAAGAGCGAACGTCCACCGGGGAGCTGTTTTTT
TRBV20-1	NA	TRBJ2-7	many	CSARATGTLSYEQYF	TGCAGTGCTAGAGCCACCGGGACGCTGTCCTACGAGCAGTACTTC
TRBV5-6	TRBD2	TRBJ2-3	many	CASSSPGGPSGSDTQYF	TGTGCCAGCAGCTCCCCCGGAGGGCCTAGCGGGAGTGATACGCAGTATTTT
TRBV5-1	TRBD1	TRBJ1-1	NA	CASSWEDRTRKGNTEAFF	TGCGCCAGCAGCTGGGAGGACAGGACAAGGAAAGGGAACACTGAAGCTTTCTTT
TRBV9	NA	TRBJ1-1	NA	CASSVDQGPGTEAFF	TGTGCCAGCAGCGTAGACCAGGGTCCCGGCACTGAAGCTTTCTTT
TRBV28	TRBD2	TRBJ2-1	many	CASSQREKRNEQFF	TGTGCCAGCAGTCAGCGGGAGAAGCGGAATGAGCAGTTCTTC
TRBV28	NA	TRBJ1-2	many	CASSLLGEVHYGYTF	TGTGCCAGCAGTTTGTTGGGCGAGGTGCACTATGGCTACACCTTC
TRBV5-1	TRBD1	TRBJ2-1	few	CASSLVGQGGNEQFF	TGCGCCAGCAGTCTCGTGGGACAGGGGGGCAATGAGCAGTTCTTC
TRBV30	NA	TRBJ1-1	few	CAKTRINTEAFF	TGTGCCAAAACCCGGATAAACACTGAAGCTTTCTTT
TRBV19	NA	TRBJ1-2	few	CASSIVRGSDYGYTF	TGTGCCAGTAGTATAGTTAGAGGATCTGACTATGGCTACACCTTC
TRBV28	TRBD1	TRBJ1-3	NA	CASSLRQGSDTIYF	TGTGCCAGCAGTTTAAGACAGGGTTCGGACACCATATATTTT
TRBV3-1	NA	TRBJ1-1	many	CASSAGSGTVNTEAFF	TGTGCCAGCAGCGCTGGGTCCGGGACCGTGAACACTGAAGCTTTCTTT
TRBV7-9	TRBD1	TRBJ2-7	NA	CASSASGGVYYEQYF	TGTGCCAGCAGCGCATCAGGGGGCGTCTATTACGAGCAGTACTTC
TRBV27	TRBD1	TRBJ2-7	many	CASSGRQGRSYEQYF	TGTGCCAGCAGTGGCCGACAGGGGAGGTCGTACGAGCAGTACTTC
TRBV15	NA	TRBJ1-1	NA	CATSRDQRNTEAFF	TGTGCCACCAGCAGAGATCAAAGAAACACTGAAGCTTTCTTT
TRBV5-1	TRBD2	TRBJ2-3	NA	CASSIGTSGRFSDTQYF	TGCGCCAGCAGCATAGGGACTAGCGGGAGATTTTCAGATACGCAGTATTTT
TRBV9	NA	TRBJ2-3	NA	CASSVGDGHTGDTQYF	TGTGCCAGCAGCGTAGGGGACGGTCACACGGGGGATACGCAGTATTTT
TRBV20-1	TRBD2	TRBJ2-1	few	CSAREGGRTYNEQFF	TGCAGTGCTAGAGAGGGCGGGAGGACTTACAATGAGCAGTTCTTC